What follows are 16 T cell receptor beta chains derived from one specimen sequenced in a study of T cells after yellow fever vaccination. TCRdb called the 5' RACE reads again in MiXCR, with one record for every CDR3 protein. The repertoire consists of about 110,000 distinct CDR3 sequences, with 8.4% occurring once and the leading ten covering 25%. The sample consisted of CD8+ T cells sorted from PBMCs, taken 45 days after the yellow fever booster vaccination. These TCRs come from a man aged 25-45 years who received the YFV17D yellow fever vaccine.

This clonotype was found many times. The chain uses TRBV6-6 and TRBJ2-1; D is ambiguous. Germline CDR1 and CDR2: MNHNY and SVGAGI (reference sequence). This CDR3 contains 13 residues. The V gene lost 6 bases and the J gene lost 6 bases, with 12 bases spanning the gap. The CDR3 reads CASSFGWANEQFF. The CDR3 coding sequence is TGTGCCAGCAGCTTCGGTTGGGCCAATGAGCAGTTCTTC.

This clonotype was counted ten times or more. This chain joins TRBV10-3 and TRBJ2-3, with TRBD2 matching 12 bases. The germline gives CDR1 ENHRY, CDR2 SYGVKD. The CDR3 runs 16 residues. Losses at the gene ends were 2 bases for V and 4 bases for J; bases not matched to a gene: 4. CDR3 sequence reads: CAISERLAGASDTQYF. In nucleotides, the CDR3 is TGTGCCATCAGTGAGCGACTAGCGGGAGCCTCAGATACGCAGTATTTT.

CDR3 in amino acids: CASSQDGLAGGPTGELFF. In DNA form, the CDR3 reads TGCGCCAGCAGCCAAGATGGACTAGCGGGAGGGCCCACCGGGGAGCTGTTTTTT. The V gene is TRBV4-3, the J gene TRBJ2-2; 15 positions match TRBD2. With 0 bases clipped from V and 4 bases from J, the junction kept 3 bases outside the gene matches. The germline CDR1 and CDR2 sequences are LGHNA and YSLEER. This CDR3 comprises 18 residues.

The rearrangement links TRBV9 to TRBJ1-3, with 8 bases lining up with TRBD1. J lost 4 bases, V lost 4 bases, and 7 bases had no gene match. The CDR3 is 15 residues long. Looked up from germline, CDR1 is SGDLS and CDR2 is YYNGEE. The CDR3 is CASSPVGTGGNTIYF. As DNA, the CDR3 is TGTGCCAGCAGCCCAGTAGGGACAGGCGGAAACACCATATATTTT.

The chain couples TRBV20-1 to TRBJ2-7, with D perhaps matching TRBD1 (7 bases). Trimming shortened V by 0 bases and J by 1 base, and 19 bases separated the two germline ends. Germline values: CDR1 DFQATT, CDR2 SNEGSKA (reference sequence). This CDR3 contains 17 residues. The CDR3 nucleotides read TGCAGTGCTAGAGATACGAGTGTCAGGGGGGAGTCCTACGAGCAGTACTTC. It specifies CSARDTSVRGESYEQYF.

The rearrangement joins TRBV7-2 to TRBJ2-5; TRBD2 matches 8 bases. Trimming cost V 1 base and J 3 bases; bases outside gene matches: 10. The CDR3 spans 17 residues. Germline V gene lookup returns CDR1 SGHTA and CDR2 FQGNSA. This CDR3 is CASSLGDLAGPKETQYF. CDR3 bases: TGTGCCAGCAGCTTAGGGGACCTAGCGGGTCCTAAAGAGACCCAGTACTTC.

This clonotype was seen only a few times. The rearrangement uses TRBV7-8 and TRBJ2-7; D is uncertain. The CDR3 runs to 12 residues. Deletions cut 7 bases from V and 0 bases from J, with 7 bases between. The germline CDR1 and CDR2 sequences are SGHVS and FQNEAQ. CDR3 residues: CASMGNSYEQYF. As DNA, the CDR3 is TGTGCCAGCATGGGCAACTCCTACGAGCAGTACTTC.

The sample holds many counts of this clonotype. This chain links TRBV21-1 with TRBJ2-6; the table calls TRBD1, which could not be checked here. TRBV21-1 is marked as a pseudogene. This CDR3 region has 22 residues. The CDR3 DNA follows: TGTGCCAGCAGCGCTCCCATCGGGGGTGTTTCCAACGGACCCTCTGGGGCCAACGTCCTGACTTTC. This codes for CASSAPIGGVSNGPSGANVLTF.

This clonotype was detected many times. V is TRBV10-3 and J is TRBJ2-7, with 7 bases aligning to TRBD1. CDR3 length equals 16 residues. J was trimmed by 2 bases and V by 7 bases; bases with no gene match: 14. Germline-derived CDR1 and CDR2 are ENHRY and SYGVKD. The DNA of the CDR3 is TGTGCCATCACCTCCGACCGAGGACAGGTTACCTACGAGCAGTACTTC. Translation gives CAITSDRGQVTYEQYF.

The chain is built from TRBV20-1 and TRBJ2-3, with TRBD1 identical over 11 bases. This CDR3 is 17 amino acids long. Germline CDR1 reads DFQATT; CDR2 reads SNEGSKA (reference sequence). V gave up 2 bases and J gave up 0 bases; unmatched junction bases: 7. CDR3 sequence: CSARLDRGLVSTDTQYF. As DNA, the CDR3 is TGCAGTGCTAGATTGGACAGGGGGCTGGTTAGCACAGATACGCAGTATTTT.

This clonotype was detected many times. The chain links TRBV20-1 to TRBJ2-3; D is possibly TRBD1 (6 bases). Trimming left V 2 bases short and J 0 bases short, with 18 bases between. CDR3 length equals 17 residues. CDR1 and CDR2 (germline): DFQATT, SNEGSKA (reference sequence). CDR3: CSARPPRTASSTDTQYF. The DNA for the CDR3 is TGCAGTGCTAGACCTCCTAGGACAGCATCTAGCACAGATACGCAGTATTTT.

In its sample, this clonotype was seen many times. The chain links TRBV29-1 to TRBJ2-2; no clear D gene. The CDR3 spans 14 residues. The germline V gene has CDR1 SQVTM and CDR2 ANQGSEA. V was trimmed by 2 bases and J by 3 bases, leaving 10 bases between them. CDR3 amino acids: CSVETGSYTGELFF. CDR3 bases: TGCAGCGTTGAAACGGGCAGCTACACCGGGGAGCTGTTTTTT.

This clonotype was detected only a few times. The chain joins TRBV18 to TRBJ2-7; D remains unclear. This CDR3 region has 13 residues. V lost 8 bases and J 0 bases, leaving 11 bases between the germline ends. The germline V gene has CDR1 KGHSH and CDR2 LQKENI. The CDR3 DNA sequence: TGTGCCAGCCGAGACGGTAGCTCCTACGAGCAGTACTTC. Translated: CASRDGSSYEQYF.

This clonotype occurred many times. This chain joins TRBV20-1 and TRBJ2-3, with D perhaps matching TRBD2 (5 bases). The CDR3 covers 14 residues. In germline, CDR1 is DFQATT, CDR2 SNEGSKA (reference sequence). V shed 0 bases and J shed 1 base, with 8 bases lying between them. CDR3 sequence (DNA): TGCAGTGCTAGAGATTATAGCGGCACAGATACGCAGTATTTT. The encoded protein is CSARDYSGTDTQYF.

Regarding this clonotype: At one of its ends the junction is not consistent with the germline gene, which may arise from a read error. The chain carries TRBV6-4 and TRBJ1-2, with D possibly TRBD1 on 6 matching bases. Per the germline V gene, CDR1 is MRHNA and CDR2 is SNTAGT. The CDR3 contains 16 residues. Written as DNA, the CDR3 is TGTGCCAGCAGGGGGGAACAGGGTCCAAGGAACTATAGCTACACCTTC. This gives the protein CASRGEQGPRNYSYTF.

This clonotype was picked up many times. The rearrangement joins TRBV12-3 or TRBV12-4 to TRBJ2-7, with 8 nucleotides matching TRBD1. The V and J ends lost 8 bases and 3 bases, in that order; junction bases with no gene match: 9. The CDR3 runs to 14 residues. Here the CDR3 DNA reads TGTGCCAGCGCACCTGCTGGACAGGGCTACGAGCAGTACTTC. This translates into CASAPAGQGYEQYF.